A single sample gave rise to the 22 T cell receptor beta chains below, sequenced in a study of shared clonotypes between healthy human individuals. TCRdb's copy holds only in-frame clones and misses some; the assay was immunoSEQ multiplex PCR. The repertoire has 2,500,000 or so clones, about 92% of them found once; the top ten carry around 0.14%. The sequenced sample consisted of naive CD4+ T cells sorted from blood. Subset reported: CD45RA+ positively selected. Every receptor here comes from a man aged 18 to 30 in good health.

The J gene is TRBJ1-6, the V gene TRBV30; 7 bases agree with TRBD1. Looked up from germline, CDR1 is GTSNPN and CDR2 is SVGIG (reference sequence). This CDR3 has 12 amino acids. Unmatched junction bases numbered 5, after V lost 5 bases and J lost 10 bases. CDR3 sequence reads: CAWDRVGSPLHF. The CDR3 coding sequence is TGTGCCTGGGACAGGGTCGGATCACCCCTCCACTTT.

This clone was seen a few times. The CDR3 region is CASSWEGRAEAFF. DNA of the CDR3: TGTGCCAGCAGTTGGGAAGGCCGAGCTGAAGCTTTCTTT. The chain has TRBV27 and TRBJ1-1; D ambiguous. Trimming shortened V by 4 bases and J by 6 bases, and 12 bases separated the two germline ends. Germline V gene sequence: CDR1 MNHEY, CDR2 SMNVEV (reference sequence). The CDR3 is made up of 13 amino acids.

The chain uses TRBV5-1 and TRBJ1-2, with TRBD1 identical over 7 bases. This CDR3 contains 17 residues. The germline V gene has CDR1 SGHRS and CDR2 YFSETQ. Unmatched junction bases numbered 14, after V lost 2 bases and J lost 4 bases. This chain's CDR3 is CASSFQQGTLSTYGYTF. In nucleotides, the CDR3 is TGCGCCAGCAGCTTCCAACAGGGGACCCTCTCAACCTATGGCTACACCTTC.

This sequence joins TRBV29-1 and TRBJ2-1, with TRBD2 matching over 10 bases. V was pared by 6 bases and J by 6 bases, with 5 bases of the junction left unmatched. The CDR3 covers 13 residues. Germline loops: CDR1 SQVTM, CDR2 ANQGSEA. CDR3: CSVAGGSLNEQFF. CDR3 nucleotides: TGCAGCGTAGCGGGAGGGTCTCTCAATGAGCAGTTCTTC.

The chain combines TRBV5-1 with TRBJ1-1; D is ambiguous. Germline assignment: CDR1 SGHRS and CDR2 YFSETQ. This CDR3 is built from 17 residues. Trimming pared 1 base from V and 1 base from J, leaving 17 bases between. The CDR3: CASSLRPREDWNTEAFF. The CDR3 bases are TGCGCCAGCAGCTTGCGCCCTAGGGAGGACTGGAACACTGAAGCTTTCTTT.

The chain uses TRBV5-1 and TRBJ1-6; possible D gene TRBD1, 5 bases. Trimming shortened V by 3 bases and J by 5 bases, and 12 bases separated the two germline ends. This CDR3 is built from 15 residues. CDR1 SGHRS and CDR2 YFSETQ come from the germline V gene. CDR3 in amino acids: CASSSLTVDNSPLHF. Written as DNA, the CDR3 is TGCGCCAGCAGCTCCCTGACAGTGGATAATTCACCCCTCCACTTT.

V gene TRBV2 combines with J gene TRBJ2-7, with 7 bases aligning to TRBD1. The trim removed 7 bases at V and 2 bases at J, leaving 5 bases unmatched. There are 13 residues in the CDR3. Germline loops: CDR1 SNHLY, CDR2 FYNNEI. The CDR3 loop reads CASTRDSPYEQYF. For the CDR3, the DNA is TGTGCCAGCACCAGGGACAGCCCCTACGAGCAGTACTTC.

V is TRBV2 and J is TRBJ2-3; 9 bases match TRBD2. V lost 5 bases, J lost 6 bases, and 6 bases stayed unmatched. The CDR3 totals 14 residues. CDR1 and CDR2 from the germline V gene are SNHLY and FYNNEI. CDR3 sequence (DNA): TGTGCCAGCAGTCTAGCGGGGCCTCGGGATACGCAGTATTTT. It yields the protein CASSLAGPRDTQYF.

The chain carries TRBV19 and TRBJ2-6; D remains unclear. The V and J ends lost 5 bases and 0 bases respectively, with 8 bases between them. CDR3 size: 15 residues. Germline loops: CDR1 LNHDA, CDR2 SQIVND (reference sequence). This CDR3 is CASSPGHSGANVLTF. The CDR3, as DNA: TGTGCCAGTAGTCCGGGCCACTCTGGGGCCAACGTCCTGACTTTC.

V usage is TRBV28 and J usage is TRBJ2-7; 7 positions agree with TRBD1. V lost 2 bases and J lost 0; bases outside the gene matches: 4. Germline V lookup: CDR1 MDHEN, CDR2 SYDVKM. This CDR3 is 15 amino acids long. The CDR3, as DNA: TGTGCCAGCAGTTTAGCCAGGGGGAACTCCTACGAGCAGTACTTC. Its translation: CASSLARGNSYEQYF.

The chain joins TRBV15 to TRBJ2-7; no clear D gene. This CDR3 has 14 amino acids. Germline CDR1 reads LNHNV; CDR2 reads YYDKDF (reference sequence). Trimming removed 3 bases at V and 7 bases at J, with 16 bases between. The CDR3 coding sequence is TGTGCCACCAGCAGGGGCTCCGATTTCGGGGAGCAGTACTTC. Its translation: CATSRGSDFGEQYF.

This CDR3 reads CASEKGGLGAGELFF. The CDR3 region has the DNA TGTGCCAGTGAAAAGGGTGGGTTAGGAGCCGGGGAGCTGTTTTTT. The chain joins TRBV6-1 to TRBJ2-2; D is unresolved. V shed 9 bases and J shed 6 bases, with 20 bases lying between them. Germline loops: CDR1 MNHNS, CDR2 SASEGT. This CDR3 is built from 15 residues.

The chain is built from TRBV4-1 and TRBJ1-2; no clear D gene. The ends were cut back, 0 bases at V and 4 bases at J, with 9 bases in the middle. From germline, CDR1 is MGHRA and CDR2 YSYEKL. This CDR3 is built from 14 residues. CDR3 residues: CASSQDLQSYGYTF. DNA of the CDR3: TGCGCCAGCAGCCAAGATCTCCAGTCCTATGGCTACACCTTC.

The rearrangement links TRBV30 to TRBJ1-5; D might be TRBD1 (6 bases). Trimming shortened V by 2 bases and J by 4 bases, and 18 bases separated the two germline ends. CDR3 length: 16 residues. Germline V gene sequence: CDR1 GTSNPN, CDR2 SVGIG (reference sequence). CDR3 residues: CAWSPWQGKGNQPQHF. The CDR3 nucleotides read TGTGCCTGGAGTCCCTGGCAGGGGAAAGGTAATCAGCCCCAGCATTTT.

The rearrangement joins TRBV5-1 to TRBJ2-3, with D uncertain. This CDR3 is built from 14 residues. Germline V CDR1 and CDR2: SGHRS, YFSETQ. The V and J ends lost 4 bases and 2 bases respectively, with 11 bases between them. The CDR3 sequence is CASSPSSSTDTQYF. CDR3 nucleotides: TGCGCCAGCAGCCCTTCGTCCTCCACAGATACGCAGTATTTT.

The CDR3 bases are TGCAGCGCTGGAGGCGCCGAGGGGCAGTACTTC. Protein sequence: CSAGGAEGQYF. The chain links TRBV29-1 to TRBJ2-7; TRBD2 is a possible D gene (5 bases). Trimming took 7 bases from V and 9 from J, leaving 16 bases between them. Looked up from germline, CDR1 is SQVTM and CDR2 is ANQGSEA. The CDR3 covers 11 residues.

This clone was detected once. The DNA for the CDR3 is TGTGCCAGCAATGAAATGTGGACTAGCGGGGACACAGATACGCAGTATTTT. This translates into CASNEMWTSGDTDTQYF. The chain joins TRBV27 to TRBJ2-3; 12 bases line up with TRBD2. Germline V gives CDR1 MNHEY, CDR2 SMNVEV (reference sequence). The CDR3 consists of 17 residues. Germline trimming cut 7 bases from V and 2 bases from J; bases unmatched to any gene: 10.

The CDR3 region has the DNA TGCGCCAGCATGGGACAGGGGAACACTGAAGCTTTCTTT. Protein sequence: CASMGQGNTEAFF. This chain connects TRBV10-2 to TRBJ1-1; 9 positions match TRBD1. The V and J ends lost 7 bases and 1 base, in that order; junction bases with no gene match: 1. The germline V gene encodes CDR1 WSHSY and CDR2 SAAADI. The CDR3 covers 13 residues.

Remarks on this clone: This specimen includes other DNA sequences encoding the same CDR3. The V call is TRBV5-1, the J call TRBJ2-2; D is unclear. This CDR3 is 14 amino acids long. Deletions cut 0 bases from V and 2 bases from J, with 5 bases between. Per the germline V gene, CDR1 is SGHRS and CDR2 is YFSETQ. CDR3: CASSLGRNTGELFF. The CDR3 DNA follows: TGCGCCAGCAGCTTGGGACGAAACACCGGGGAGCTGTTTTTT. The entire variable domain, with the rest obtained from reference TRBV5-1 and TRBJ2-2, is as follows: KAGVTQTPRYLIKTRGQQVTLSCSPISGHRSVSWYQQTPGQGLQFLFEYFSETQRNKGNFPGRFSGRQFSNSRSEMNVSTLELGDSALYLCASSLGRNTGELFFGEGSRLTVL.

The V and J genes are TRBV6-1 and TRBJ2-5, with D perhaps TRBD1 (5 bases). This CDR3 is 13 amino acids long. Germline CDR1 MNHNS, CDR2 SASEGT. Trimming left V 8 bases short and J 3 bases short, with 13 bases between. The CDR3 sequence is CASVPPGKETQYF. The CDR3 DNA is TGTGCCAGCGTACCTCCAGGGAAAGAGACCCAGTACTTC.

For the CDR3, the DNA is TGTGCCAGCAGCTTGATGGGGGCCGAAGCAGATACGCAGTATTTT. Translation gives CASSLMGAEADTQYF. The chain combines TRBV11-3 with TRBJ2-3, with D possibly matching TRBD1 (6 bases). The ends were cut back, 3 bases at V and 4 bases at J, with 14 bases in the middle. The CDR3 is 15 amino acids. Germline V CDR1 and CDR2: SGHNT, YENEEA.

This chain links TRBV9 with TRBJ2-1, with D unresolved. Germline CDR1 SGDLS, CDR2 YYNGEE. Trimming shortened V by 5 bases and J by 2 bases, and 14 bases separated the two germline ends. This CDR3 is built from 15 residues. CDR3 residues: CASRFRVYPYNEQFF. The CDR3 DNA is TGTGCCAGCAGATTCCGAGTCTACCCCTACAATGAGCAGTTCTTC.